The rows below give T cell receptor beta chains drawn from one sample of a study of blood T cells in healthy people across ages. From the 5' RACE reads, TCRdb called clonotypes with MiXCR, one entry per CDR3 protein. The sample includes around 1.5 million distinct CDR3 sequences, roughly 32% of them seen just once. Sequences were obtained from blood. The source is a woman in her twenties or thirties in good health. Each CDR3 is given with its conserved first and last residue. Each record gives: V gene, J gene, CDR3 protein.

v_call: TRBV27; j_call: TRBJ1-5; cdr3_aa: CASGLGGQPQHF
v_call: TRBV4-1; j_call: TRBJ1-4; cdr3_aa: CASSRARGARGANEKLFF
v_call: TRBV10-3; j_call: TRBJ2-3; cdr3_aa: CAISERDPADTQYF
v_call: TRBV12-3/TRBV12-4; j_call: TRBJ2-5; cdr3_aa: CASTLGGPETQYF
v_call: TRBV3-1; j_call: TRBJ2-1; cdr3_aa: CASSQGDRGLYNEQFF
v_call: TRBV7-8; j_call: TRBJ2-1; cdr3_aa: CASSRGQGDEQFF
v_call: TRBV7-2; j_call: TRBJ1-1; cdr3_aa: CASSFTAAKNTEAFF
v_call: TRBV28; j_call: TRBJ2-7; cdr3_aa: CASDDRGDSYEQYF
v_call: TRBV20-1; j_call: TRBJ2-7; cdr3_aa: CSARDLGWYNEQYF
v_call: TRBV20-1; j_call: TRBJ2-1; cdr3_aa: CSAEELATPYNEQFF
v_call: TRBV7-9; j_call: TRBJ2-6; cdr3_aa: CASSLSDSPSSGANVLTF
v_call: TRBV9; j_call: TRBJ2-3; cdr3_aa: CASSVAGALSGDTQYF
v_call: TRBV27; j_call: TRBJ1-1; cdr3_aa: CASARVNTEAFF
v_call: TRBV4-1; j_call: TRBJ1-4; cdr3_aa: CASSQDHSLGHEKLFF
v_call: TRBV20-1; j_call: TRBJ1-4; cdr3_aa: CSARSQGAEKLFF
v_call: TRBV7-3; j_call: TRBJ2-3; cdr3_aa: CASSLTGGLSDTQYF
v_call: TRBV7-2; j_call: TRBJ1-5; cdr3_aa: CASSLGYRVVSNQPQHF
v_call: TRBV5-5; j_call: TRBJ2-5; cdr3_aa: CASSAPEGETQYF
v_call: TRBV6-2/TRBV6-3; j_call: TRBJ2-1; cdr3_aa: CASSYSGGRANEQFF
v_call: TRBV10-3; j_call: TRBJ2-1; cdr3_aa: CAISTTGTGDNEQFF
v_call: TRBV29-1; j_call: TRBJ2-7; cdr3_aa: CSVEGTGEPYEQYF
v_call: TRBV25-1; j_call: TRBJ2-1; cdr3_aa: CASSATSGGFDEQFF
v_call: TRBV3-1; j_call: TRBJ1-1; cdr3_aa: CASSQGEGNTEAFF
v_call: TRBV4-2; j_call: TRBJ1-2; cdr3_aa: CASSQEQGNNYGYTF
v_call: TRBV24-1; j_call: TRBJ2-1; cdr3_aa: CATSDHTGNSYNEQFF
v_call: TRBV5-8; j_call: TRBJ2-5; cdr3_aa: CASSSGTKQETQYF
v_call: TRBV5-1; j_call: TRBJ2-7; cdr3_aa: CASSLSSYEQYF
v_call: TRBV9; j_call: TRBJ2-2; cdr3_aa: CASSPRTSGDTGELFF
v_call: TRBV11-1; j_call: TRBJ2-7; cdr3_aa: CASSNHRGPFTHYEQYF
v_call: TRBV9; j_call: TRBJ2-3; cdr3_aa: CASSARDRSTDTQYF
v_call: TRBV29-1; j_call: TRBJ2-1; cdr3_aa: CSVRPGQGYNEQFF
v_call: TRBV3-1; j_call: TRBJ2-3; cdr3_aa: CASSLRGTSGTDTQYF
v_call: TRBV12-3/TRBV12-4; j_call: TRBJ2-7; cdr3_aa: CASSLTRDAQYF
v_call: TRBV4-1; j_call: TRBJ2-1; cdr3_aa: CASSQDPTPKEQFF
v_call: TRBV9; j_call: TRBJ1-2; cdr3_aa: CASSVGSLANYGYTF
v_call: TRBV27; j_call: TRBJ2-5; cdr3_aa: CATAPWAGEETQYF
v_call: TRBV12-3/TRBV12-4; j_call: TRBJ1-1; cdr3_aa: CASTWRGARTKAFF
v_call: TRBV10-3; j_call: TRBJ2-7; cdr3_aa: CAIGPGNSEQYF
v_call: TRBV6-1; j_call: TRBJ2-7; cdr3_aa: CASTISYEQYF
v_call: TRBV6-5; j_call: TRBJ2-1; cdr3_aa: CASSPRINNEQFF
v_call: TRBV20-1; j_call: TRBJ2-1; cdr3_aa: CSVPPRVTSGNEQFF
v_call: TRBV5-1; j_call: TRBJ2-3; cdr3_aa: CASSLGSGTPDTQYF
v_call: TRBV6-6; j_call: TRBJ2-5; cdr3_aa: CASSGGGRRTQYF
v_call: TRBV27; j_call: TRBJ2-5; cdr3_aa: CASSLDSSGTETQYF
v_call: TRBV9; j_call: TRBJ2-1; cdr3_aa: CAISVGVYNEQFF
v_call: TRBV12-3/TRBV12-4; j_call: TRBJ2-7; cdr3_aa: CASSDDAYEQYF
v_call: TRBV30; j_call: TRBJ2-3; cdr3_aa: CAWTTSRTSGSTDTQYF
v_call: TRBV30; j_call: NA; cdr3_aa: CAWSVPLLRTQYF
v_call: TRBV2; j_call: TRBJ2-7; cdr3_aa: CASIPGYELGYEQYF
v_call: TRBV27; j_call: TRBJ2-7; cdr3_aa: CASSSGTGYEQYF
v_call: TRBV7-8; j_call: TRBJ2-1; cdr3_aa: CASSIPLAGSYNEQFF
v_call: TRBV7-2; j_call: TRBJ2-1; cdr3_aa: CASSSRDRGSNEQFF
v_call: TRBV28; j_call: TRBJ2-7; cdr3_aa: CASSARYHEQYF